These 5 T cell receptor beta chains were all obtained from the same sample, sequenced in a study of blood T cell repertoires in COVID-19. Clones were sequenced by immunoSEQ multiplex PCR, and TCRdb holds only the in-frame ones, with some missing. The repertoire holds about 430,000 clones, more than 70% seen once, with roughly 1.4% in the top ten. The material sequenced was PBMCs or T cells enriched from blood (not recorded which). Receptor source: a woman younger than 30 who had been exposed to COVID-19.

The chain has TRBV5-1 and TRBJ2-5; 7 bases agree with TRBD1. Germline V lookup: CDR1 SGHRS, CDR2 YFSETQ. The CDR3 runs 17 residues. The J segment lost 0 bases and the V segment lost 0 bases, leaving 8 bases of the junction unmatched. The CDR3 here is CASSLVPGTEYQETQYF. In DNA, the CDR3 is TGCGCCAGCAGCTTGGTTCCCGGGACAGAGTACCAAGAGACCCAGTACTTC.

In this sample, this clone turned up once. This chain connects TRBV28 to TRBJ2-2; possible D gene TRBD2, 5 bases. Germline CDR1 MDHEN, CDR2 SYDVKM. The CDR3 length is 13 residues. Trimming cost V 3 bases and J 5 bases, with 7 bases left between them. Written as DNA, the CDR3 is TGTGCCAGCAGTTTTACTAGAACCGGGGAGCTGTTTTTT. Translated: CASSFTRTGELFF.

CDR3 protein: CASSRPGGSNEQFF. The CDR3 nucleotides read TGTGCCAGCAGCCGGCCCGGCGGTTCCAATGAGCAGTTCTTC. V gene TRBV7-2 combines with J gene TRBJ2-1; D not certain. The germline CDR1 and CDR2 sequences are SGHTA and FQGNSA. V was trimmed by 5 bases and J by 6 bases, leaving 14 bases between them. The CDR3 contains 14 residues.

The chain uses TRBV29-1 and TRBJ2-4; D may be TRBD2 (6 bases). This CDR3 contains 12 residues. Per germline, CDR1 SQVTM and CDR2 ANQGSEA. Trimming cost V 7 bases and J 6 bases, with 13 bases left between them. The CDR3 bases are TGCAGCGGGCGGGGCATCGGAAACATTCAGTACTTC. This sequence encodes CSGRGIGNIQYF.

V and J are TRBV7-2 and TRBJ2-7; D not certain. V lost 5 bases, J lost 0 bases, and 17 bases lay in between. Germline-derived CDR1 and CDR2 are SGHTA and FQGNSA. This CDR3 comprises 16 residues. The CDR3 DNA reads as TGTGCCAGCAGCCTTCACGACTCTACGAGCTCCTACGAGCAGTACTTC. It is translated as CASSLHDSTSSYEQYF.